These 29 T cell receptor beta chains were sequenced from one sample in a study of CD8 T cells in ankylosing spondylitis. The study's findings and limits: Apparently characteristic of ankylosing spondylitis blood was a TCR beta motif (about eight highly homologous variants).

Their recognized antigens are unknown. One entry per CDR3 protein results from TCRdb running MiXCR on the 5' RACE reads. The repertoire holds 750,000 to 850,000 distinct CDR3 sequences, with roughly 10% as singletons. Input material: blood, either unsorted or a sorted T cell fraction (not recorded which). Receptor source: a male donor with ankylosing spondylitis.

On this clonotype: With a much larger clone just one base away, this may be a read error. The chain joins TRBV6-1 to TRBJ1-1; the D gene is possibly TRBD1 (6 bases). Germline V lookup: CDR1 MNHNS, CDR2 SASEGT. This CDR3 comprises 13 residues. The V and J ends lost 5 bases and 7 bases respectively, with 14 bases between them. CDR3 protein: CASSRDMGSEAFF. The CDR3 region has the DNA TGTGCCAGCAGTAGGGACATGGGAAGTGAAGCTTTCTTT.

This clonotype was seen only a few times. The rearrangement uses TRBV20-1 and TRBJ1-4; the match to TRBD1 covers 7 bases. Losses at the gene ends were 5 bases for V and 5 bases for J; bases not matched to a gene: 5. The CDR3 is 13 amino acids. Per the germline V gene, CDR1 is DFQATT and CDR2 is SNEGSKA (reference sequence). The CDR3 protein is CSAGQAINEKLFF. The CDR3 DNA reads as TGCAGTGCTGGACAGGCCATCAATGAAAAACTGTTTTTT.

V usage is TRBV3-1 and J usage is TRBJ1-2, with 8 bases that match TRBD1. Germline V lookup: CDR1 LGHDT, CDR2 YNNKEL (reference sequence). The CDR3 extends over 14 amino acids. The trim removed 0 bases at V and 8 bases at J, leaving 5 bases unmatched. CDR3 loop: CASSQERTGLGYTF. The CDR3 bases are TGTGCCAGCAGCCAAGAACGGACAGGGTTAGGCTACACCTTC. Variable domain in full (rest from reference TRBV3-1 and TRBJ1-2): DTAVSQTPKYLVTQMGNDKSIKCEQNLGHDTMYWYKQDSKKFLKIMFSYNNKELIINETVPNRFSPKSPDKAHLNLHINSLELGDSAVYFCASSQERTGLGYTFGSGTRLTVV.

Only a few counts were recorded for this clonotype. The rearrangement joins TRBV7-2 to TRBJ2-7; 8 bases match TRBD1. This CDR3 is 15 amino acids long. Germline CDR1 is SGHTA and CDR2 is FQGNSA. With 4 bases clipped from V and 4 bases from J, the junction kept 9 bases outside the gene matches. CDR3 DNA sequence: TGTGCCAGCAGCTCCCAGGGGACAGGTTTATACGAGCAGTACTTC. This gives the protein CASSSQGTGLYEQYF.

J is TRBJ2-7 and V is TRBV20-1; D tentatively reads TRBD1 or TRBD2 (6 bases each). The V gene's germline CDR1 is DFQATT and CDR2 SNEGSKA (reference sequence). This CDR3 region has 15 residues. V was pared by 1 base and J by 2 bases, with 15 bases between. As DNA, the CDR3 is TGCAGTGCTAGAGTTGAGGGGCGGGACACCTACGAGCAGTACTTC. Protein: CSARVEGRDTYEQYF.

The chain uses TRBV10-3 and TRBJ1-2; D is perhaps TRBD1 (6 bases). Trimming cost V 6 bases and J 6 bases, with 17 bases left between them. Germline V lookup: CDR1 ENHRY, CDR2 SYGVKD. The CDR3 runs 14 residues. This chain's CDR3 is CAIRGTTGIHGYTF. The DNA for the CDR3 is TGTGCCATCAGAGGAACAACAGGGATTCATGGCTACACCTTC.

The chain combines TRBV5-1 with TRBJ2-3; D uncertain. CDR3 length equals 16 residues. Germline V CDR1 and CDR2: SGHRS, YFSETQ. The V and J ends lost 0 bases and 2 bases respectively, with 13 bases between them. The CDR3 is CASSLGHSDLTDTQYF. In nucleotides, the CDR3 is TGCGCCAGCAGCTTGGGGCACTCCGACCTCACAGATACGCAGTATTTT.

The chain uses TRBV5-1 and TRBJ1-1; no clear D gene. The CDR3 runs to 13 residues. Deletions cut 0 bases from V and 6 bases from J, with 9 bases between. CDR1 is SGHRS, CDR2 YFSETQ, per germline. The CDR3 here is CASSLGAVAEAFF. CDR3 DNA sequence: TGCGCCAGCAGCTTGGGAGCGGTGGCTGAAGCTTTCTTT.

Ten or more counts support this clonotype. For the CDR3, the DNA is TGCGCCAGCAGCCAACACCGGGGATTGGGCACTGAAGCTTTCTTT. It encodes CASSQHRGLGTEAFF. V is TRBV5-1 and J is TRBJ1-1; unclear D gene. Germline CDR1 and CDR2: SGHRS and YFSETQ. The CDR3 contains 15 residues. The V end was cut by 4 bases, the J end by 4 bases, with 17 bases between.

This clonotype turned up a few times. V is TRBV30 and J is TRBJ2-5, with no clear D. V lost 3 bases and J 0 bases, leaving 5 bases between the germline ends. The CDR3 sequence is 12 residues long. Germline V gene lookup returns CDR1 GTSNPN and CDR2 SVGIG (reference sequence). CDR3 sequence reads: CAWRGNQETQYF. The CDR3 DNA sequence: TGTGCCTGGAGGGGGAACCAAGAGACCCAGTACTTC.

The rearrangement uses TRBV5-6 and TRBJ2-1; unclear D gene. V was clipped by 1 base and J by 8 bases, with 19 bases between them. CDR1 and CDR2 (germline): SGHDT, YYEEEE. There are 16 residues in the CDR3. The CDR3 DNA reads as TGTGCCAGCAGCTTGTTTTCGTTGAGGTACTTCGATGAGCAGTTCTTC. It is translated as CASSLFSLRYFDEQFF.

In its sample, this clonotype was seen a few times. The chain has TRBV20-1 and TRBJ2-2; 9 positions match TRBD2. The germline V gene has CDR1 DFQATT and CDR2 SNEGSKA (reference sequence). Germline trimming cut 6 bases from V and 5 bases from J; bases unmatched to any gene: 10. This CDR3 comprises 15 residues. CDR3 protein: CSAQRAGGPTGELFF. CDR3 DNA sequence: TGCAGTGCCCAGAGGGCGGGAGGGCCTACCGGGGAGCTGTTTTTT.

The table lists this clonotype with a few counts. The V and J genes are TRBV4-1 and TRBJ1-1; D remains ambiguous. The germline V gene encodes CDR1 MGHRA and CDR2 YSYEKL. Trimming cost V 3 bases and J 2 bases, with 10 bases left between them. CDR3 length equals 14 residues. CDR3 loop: CASSQEADNTEAFF. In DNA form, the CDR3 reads TGCGCCAGCAGCCAGGAGGCGGATAACACTGAAGCTTTCTTT.

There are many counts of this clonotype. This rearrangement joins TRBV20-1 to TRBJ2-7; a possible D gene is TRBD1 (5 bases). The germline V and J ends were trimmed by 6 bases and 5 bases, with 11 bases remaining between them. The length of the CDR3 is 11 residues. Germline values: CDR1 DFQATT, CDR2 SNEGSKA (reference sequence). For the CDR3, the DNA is TGCAGTGCGACCCTGACAGACGAGCAGTACTTC. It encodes CSATLTDEQYF.

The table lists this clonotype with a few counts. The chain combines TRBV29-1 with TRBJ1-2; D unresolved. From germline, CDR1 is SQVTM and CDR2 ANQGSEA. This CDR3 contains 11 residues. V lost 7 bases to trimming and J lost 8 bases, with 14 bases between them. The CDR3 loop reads CSASRLDGYTF. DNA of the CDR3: TGCAGCGCTTCCCGACTGGACGGCTACACCTTC.

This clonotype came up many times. CDR3 coding DNA: TGTGCCAGCAGCGTCTTACTTGAGCAGTACTTC. Translation: CASSVLLEQYF. The chain has TRBV7-2 and TRBJ2-7; D unresolved. CDR3 length equals 11 residues. V gave up 5 bases and J gave up 7 bases, with 9 bases separating them. Germline CDR1 SGHTA, CDR2 FQGNSA.

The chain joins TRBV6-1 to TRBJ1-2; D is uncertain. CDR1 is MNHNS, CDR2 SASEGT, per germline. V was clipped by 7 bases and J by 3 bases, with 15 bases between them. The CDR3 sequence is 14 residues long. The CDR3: CASNPRPTDYGYTF. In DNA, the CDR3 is TGTGCCAGCAACCCAAGGCCGACGGACTATGGCTACACCTTC.

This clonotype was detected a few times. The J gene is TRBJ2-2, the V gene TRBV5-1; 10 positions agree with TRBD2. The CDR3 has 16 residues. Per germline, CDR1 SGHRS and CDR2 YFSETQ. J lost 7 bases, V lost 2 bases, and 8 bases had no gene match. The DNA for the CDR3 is TGCGCCAGCAGCTTAAGCCTAGCGGGAGTTGGCGGGGAGCTGTTTTTT. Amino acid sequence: CASSLSLAGVGGELFF. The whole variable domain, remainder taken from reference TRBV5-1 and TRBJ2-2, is KAGVTQTPRYLIKTRGQQVTLSCSPISGHRSVSWYQQTPGQGLQFLFEYFSETQRNKGNFPGRFSGRQFSNSRSEMNVSTLELGDSALYLCASSLSLAGVGGELFFGEGSRLTVL.

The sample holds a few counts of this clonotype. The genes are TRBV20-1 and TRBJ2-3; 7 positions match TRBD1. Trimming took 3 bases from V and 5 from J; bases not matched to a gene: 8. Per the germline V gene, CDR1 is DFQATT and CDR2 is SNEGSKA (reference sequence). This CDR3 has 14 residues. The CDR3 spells CSARVRGIGDTQYF. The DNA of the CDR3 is TGCAGTGCTAGGGTCAGGGGGATTGGAGATACGCAGTATTTT.

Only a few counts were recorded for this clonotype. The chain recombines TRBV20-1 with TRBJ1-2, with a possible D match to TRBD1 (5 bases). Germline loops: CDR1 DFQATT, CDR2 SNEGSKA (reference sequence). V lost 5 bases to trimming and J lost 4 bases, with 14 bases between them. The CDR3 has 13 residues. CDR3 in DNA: TGCAGTGCTGCGTCGGGGACGCTCTATGGCTACACCTTC. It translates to CSAASGTLYGYTF.

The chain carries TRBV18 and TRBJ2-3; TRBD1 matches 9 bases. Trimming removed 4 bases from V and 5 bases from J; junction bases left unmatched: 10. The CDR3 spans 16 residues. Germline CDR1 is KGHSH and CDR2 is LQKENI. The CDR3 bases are TGTGCCAGCTCACTATGGACAGGGGAGAAAGGAGATACGCAGTATTTT. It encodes CASSLWTGEKGDTQYF.

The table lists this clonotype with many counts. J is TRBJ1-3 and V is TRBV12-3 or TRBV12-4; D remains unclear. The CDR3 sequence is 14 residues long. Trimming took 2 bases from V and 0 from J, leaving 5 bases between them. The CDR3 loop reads CASSLTASGNTIYF. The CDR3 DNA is TGTGCCAGCAGTTTAACAGCCTCTGGAAACACCATATATTTT.

CDR3 amino acids: CSARGREEQPQHF. Written as DNA, the CDR3 is TGCAGTGCTAGAGGGAGGGAGGAACAGCCCCAGCATTTT. The chain uses TRBV20-1 and TRBJ1-5; D is ambiguous. V gave up 1 base and J gave up 7 bases, with 11 bases separating them. From germline, CDR1 is DFQATT and CDR2 SNEGSKA (reference sequence). This CDR3 spans 13 amino acids.

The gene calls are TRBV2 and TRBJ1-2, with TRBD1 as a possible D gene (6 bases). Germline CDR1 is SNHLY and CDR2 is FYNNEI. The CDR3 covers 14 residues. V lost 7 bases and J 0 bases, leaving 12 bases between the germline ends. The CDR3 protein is CASTRGGTNYGYTF. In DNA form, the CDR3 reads TGTGCCAGCACGAGGGGGGGTACTAACTATGGCTACACCTTC. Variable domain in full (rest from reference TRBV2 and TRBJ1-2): EPEVTQTPSHQVTQMGQEVILRCVPISNHLYFYWYRQILGQKVEFLVSFYNNEISEKSEIFDDQFSVERPDGSNFTLKIRSTKLEDSAMYFCASTRGGTNYGYTFGSGTRLTVV.

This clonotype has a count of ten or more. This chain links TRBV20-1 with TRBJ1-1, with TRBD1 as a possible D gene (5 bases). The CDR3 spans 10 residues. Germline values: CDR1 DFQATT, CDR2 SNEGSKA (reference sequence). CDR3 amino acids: CRGVDTEAFF. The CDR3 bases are TGCAGGGGGGTAGACACTGAAGCTTTCTTT.

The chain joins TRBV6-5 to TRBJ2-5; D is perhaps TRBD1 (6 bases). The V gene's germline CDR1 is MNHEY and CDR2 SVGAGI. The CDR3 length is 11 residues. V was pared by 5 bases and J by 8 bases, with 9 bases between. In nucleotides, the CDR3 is TGTGCCAGCAGTGACAGGCTCACCCAGTACTTC. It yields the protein CASSDRLTQYF.

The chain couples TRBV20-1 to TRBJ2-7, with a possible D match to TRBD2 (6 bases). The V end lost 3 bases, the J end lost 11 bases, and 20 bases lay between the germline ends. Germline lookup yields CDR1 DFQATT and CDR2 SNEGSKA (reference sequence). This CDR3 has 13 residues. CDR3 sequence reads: CSASITSGEEEYF. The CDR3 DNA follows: TGCAGTGCTAGCATTACCTCGGGGGAGGAGGAGTACTTC.

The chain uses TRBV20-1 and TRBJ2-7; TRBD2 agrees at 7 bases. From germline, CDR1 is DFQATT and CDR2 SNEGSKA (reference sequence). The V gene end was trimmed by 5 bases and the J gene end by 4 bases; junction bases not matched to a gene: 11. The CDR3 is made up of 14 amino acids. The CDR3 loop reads CSAGGVAAGYEQYF. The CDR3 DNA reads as TGCAGTGCTGGGGGGGTAGCGGCAGGTTACGAGCAGTACTTC.

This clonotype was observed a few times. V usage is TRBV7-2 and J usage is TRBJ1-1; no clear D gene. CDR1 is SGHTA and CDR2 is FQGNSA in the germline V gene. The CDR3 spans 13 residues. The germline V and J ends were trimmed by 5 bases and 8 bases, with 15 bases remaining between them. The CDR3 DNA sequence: TGTGCCAGCAGCAGGGATCGGCTGATAGAAGCTTTCTTT. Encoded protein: CASSRDRLIEAFF.